Listed here are 23 T cell receptor beta chains from one sample, sequenced in a study of regulatory T cells in long-lasting Graves disease. For TCR beta, libraries came from iRepertoire HTBI primers and Arm-PCR of CDR3 regions. Each CDR3 protein is one row after TCRdb ran MiXCR on the multiplex PCR reads. The sample holds about half a million distinct CDR3 sequences; approximately 23% are singletons and the top ten take 13%. The time point is: persistent/refractory GD, antithyroid drugs over 5 years with positive TRAb. The TCR library used RNA extracted from PBMCs. The sample in question was peripheral blood mononuclear cells (PBMCs), obtained when the disease was refractory, from a patient treated with antithyroid drugs. The receptors were sampled from a female donor with Graves disease.

This clonotype occurred a few times. The gene calls are TRBV19 and TRBJ1-3; D gene unclear. The germline CDR1 and CDR2 sequences are LNHDA and SQIVND (reference sequence). The CDR3 is 13 amino acids. Trimming shortened V by 3 bases and J by 2 bases, and 5 bases separated the two germline ends. DNA of the CDR3: TGTGCCAGTAGTATTGACCCTGGAAACACCATATATTTT. It codes for CASSIDPGNTIYF.

This sequence joins TRBV11-2 and TRBJ1-4; a possible D gene is TRBD1 (5 bases). Trimming stripped 4 bases from V and 5 bases from J, with 14 bases between. The CDR3 consists of 15 residues. CDR1 is SGHAT, CDR2 FQNNGV, per germline. The CDR3 bases are TGTGCCAGCAGCTCAGCGGGACTGAGAAATGAAAAACTGTTTTTT. It specifies CASSSAGLRNEKLFF.

This clonotype has at least ten counts. The chain links TRBV7-3 to TRBJ2-7; no clear D gene. This CDR3 is 13 amino acids long. Germline lookup yields CDR1 SGHTA and CDR2 FQGTGA. Trimming pared 4 bases from V and 0 bases from J, leaving 7 bases between. CDR3 in DNA: TGTGCCAGCAGCTCCCCGGACTCCTACGAGCAGTACTTC. Translated: CASSSPDSYEQYF.

The rearrangement links TRBV20-1 to TRBJ1-3; D might be TRBD1 (6 bases). Trimming pared 3 bases from V and 0 bases from J, leaving 12 bases between. The CDR3 length is 15 residues. Per germline, CDR1 DFQATT and CDR2 SNEGSKA (reference sequence). CDR3 protein: CSARKQGSSGNTIYF. The CDR3, as DNA: TGCAGTGCTAGGAAACAGGGCTCCTCTGGAAACACCATATATTTT.

Note on this clonotype: A read error may produce the germline difference seen at one junction end. J is TRBJ2-2 and V is TRBV19, with D perhaps TRBD1 (7 bases). Germline V lookup: CDR1 LNHDA, CDR2 SQIVND (reference sequence). There are 12 residues in the CDR3. CDR3 DNA: TGTGCCAGTCTACGTCCCAGGGGGGACCTGTTTTTT. It specifies CASLRPRGDLFF.

The V call is TRBV28, the J call TRBJ2-3; D might be TRBD2 (5 bases). In germline, CDR1 is MDHEN, CDR2 SYDVKM. The CDR3 loop spans 16 amino acids. With 6 bases removed from V and 1 base from J, the gap between germline ends came to 17 bases. This CDR3 reads CASSPGSAGGTDTQYF. The CDR3 DNA follows: TGTGCCAGCAGCCCGGGATCGGCAGGAGGCACAGATACGCAGTATTTT.

J is TRBJ2-7 and V is TRBV12-3 or TRBV12-4; 13 bases fit TRBD2. CDR3 length equals 15 residues. V dropped 6 bases and J dropped 4; count of bases not matched to a gene: 6. CDR3 residues: CASSRRTSGSYEQYF. The DNA of the CDR3 is TGTGCCAGCAGCCGCAGGACTAGCGGGAGTTACGAGCAGTACTTC.

This clonotype was detected a few times. V usage is TRBV7-9 and J usage is TRBJ1-2; the D is unclear. This CDR3 is built from 14 residues. CDR1 is SEHNR and CDR2 is FQNEAQ in the germline V gene (reference sequence). Trimming removed 1 base from V and 8 bases from J, with 14 bases in between. This chain's CDR3 is CASSLEVEGDGYTF. The DNA of the CDR3 is TGTGCCAGCAGCTTAGAGGTTGAGGGTGACGGCTACACCTTC.

The rearrangement uses TRBV7-9 and TRBJ1-4; no definite D call. The V gene's germline CDR1 is SEHNR and CDR2 FQNEAQ (reference sequence). Trimming took 2 bases from V and 7 from J, leaving 11 bases between them. The CDR3 has 14 residues. This CDR3 is CASSLSQSSEKLFF. In nucleotides, the CDR3 is TGTGCCAGCAGCTTAAGTCAGTCCTCTGAAAAACTGTTTTTT.

This clonotype was seen ten or more times. V and J are TRBV11-2 and TRBJ1-2; D call uncertain. The CDR3 is 14 residues long. Germline V gives CDR1 SGHAT, CDR2 FQNNGV. V was clipped by 5 bases and J by 2 bases, with 12 bases between them. The CDR3 region is CASSPTDGNYGYTF. The CDR3 coding sequence is TGTGCCAGCAGCCCAACTGACGGCAACTATGGCTACACCTTC. The full variable domain, in which reference TRBV11-2 and TRBJ1-2 provide the parts outside the CDR3, is EAGVAQSPRYKIIEKRQSVAFWCNPISGHATLYWYQQILGQGPKLLIQFQNNGVVDDSQLPKDRFSAERLKGVDSTLKIQPAKLEDSAVYLCASSPTDGNYGYTFGSGTRLTVV.

Written as DNA, the CDR3 is TGCAGCGTTGCGGCCAGTACCTACGAGCAGTACTTC. It codes for CSVAASTYEQYF. The rearrangement uses TRBV29-1 and TRBJ2-7; D ambiguous. This CDR3 spans 12 amino acids. The V and J ends lost 4 bases and 2 bases respectively, with 9 bases between them. From germline, CDR1 is SQVTM and CDR2 ANQGSEA.

This clonotype was seen a handful of times. The rearrangement uses TRBV5-5 and TRBJ1-1; perhaps TRBD1 as D (5 bases). This CDR3 has 14 residues. Germline V gives CDR1 SGHKS, CDR2 YYEKEE (reference sequence). V lost 4 bases to trimming and J lost 5 bases, with 15 bases between them. This CDR3 reads CASSRDGFGTEAFF. The CDR3 bases are TGTGCCAGCAGCCGGGACGGCTTTGGAACTGAAGCTTTCTTT. Using reference TRBV5-5 and TRBJ1-1 for the parts outside the CDR3, the full variable domain is DAGVTQSPTHLIKTRGQQVTLRCSPISGHKSVSWYQQVLGQGPQFIFQYYEKEERGRGNFPDRFSARQFPNYSSELNVNALLLGDSALYLCASSRDGFGTEAFFGQGTRLTVV.

The chain is built from TRBV28 and TRBJ2-5; D unresolved. Trimming cost V 8 bases and J 4 bases, with 14 bases left between them. This CDR3 has 13 amino acids. In germline, CDR1 is MDHEN, CDR2 SYDVKM. CDR3 sequence reads: CASSPRTIETQYF. Written as DNA, the CDR3 is TGTGCCAGCTCCCCCAGGACGATAGAGACCCAGTACTTC.

The chain has TRBV4-1 and TRBJ1-4; D remains unclear. The CDR3 covers 14 residues. V was shortened by 3 bases and J by 8 bases, with 13 bases between the two germline ends. CDR1 MGHRA and CDR2 YSYEKL come from the germline V gene. The CDR3 protein is CASSHPLFGEKLFF. CDR3 DNA sequence: TGCGCCAGCAGCCACCCCCTGTTCGGGGAAAAACTGTTTTTT.

Concerning this clonotype: This may be a read error: a much more frequent sequence differs by one nucleotide. The chain links TRBV7-8 to TRBJ2-7; a possible D gene is TRBD2 (6 bases). Germline V gives CDR1 SGHVS, CDR2 FQNEAQ. V gave up 8 bases and J gave up 2 bases, with 10 bases separating them. CDR3 size: 12 residues. CDR3 in amino acids: CASGGIAYEQYF. CDR3 bases: TGTGCCAGCGGGGGGATTGCCTACGAGCAGTACTTC.

This clonotype showed up many times. J is TRBJ1-2 and V is TRBV28; TRBD1 agrees at 8 bases. CDR1 and CDR2 (germline): MDHEN, SYDVKM. The junction had 1 base not matched to a gene; V was cut back by 4 bases and J by 3 bases. This CDR3 is 13 amino acids long. CDR3 DNA: TGTGCCAGCAGTTGGACAGGGCACTATGGCTACACCTTC. Residues: CASSWTGHYGYTF.

The V call is TRBV5-1, the J call TRBJ1-2, with D hard to call. There are 16 residues in the CDR3. Germline V gives CDR1 SGHRS, CDR2 YFSETQ. V shed 4 bases and J shed 6 bases, with 22 bases lying between them. The CDR3 loop is CASSTAPTGSKNGYTF. The DNA for the CDR3 is TGCGCCAGCAGCACTGCGCCAACCGGGTCGAAGAATGGCTACACCTTC.

This clonotype was found a few times. CDR3 nucleotide sequence: TGTGCCAGCAGTGGGACAGGGAGAGGAACTAATGAAAAACTGTTTTTT. This translates into CASSGTGRGTNEKLFF. This chain connects TRBV25-1 to TRBJ1-4, with 8 bases identical to TRBD1. The V and J ends lost 4 bases and 1 base, in that order; junction bases with no gene match: 5. The CDR3 contains 16 residues. Germline CDR1 and CDR2: MGHDK and SYGVNS. The variable domain in full, with the rest retrieved from reference TRBV25-1 and TRBJ1-4, is EADIYQTPRYLVIGTGKKITLECSQTMGHDKMYWYQQDPGMELHLIHYSYGVNSTEKGDLSSESTVSRIRTEHFPLTLESARPSHTSQYLCASSGTGRGTNEKLFFGSGTQLSVL.

The chain combines TRBV6-2 or TRBV6-3 with TRBJ2-7; D is unresolved. CDR3 length: 17 amino acids. V was clipped by 1 base and J by 2 bases, with 18 bases between them. Germline CDR1 and CDR2: MNHEY and SVGEGT. The CDR3 DNA follows: TGTGCCAGCAGTTACTATATCCCCTTCGGGCAGGCCTACGAGCAGTACTTC. Translation gives CASSYYIPFGQAYEQYF.

Comments on this clonotype: Just one base apart from a much larger clone, this may be a read error. The CDR3 bases are TGTGCCAGCAGTTTGTCTAGCGGTATAGGGTCCCAGTACTTC. It codes for CASSLSSGIGSQYF. This rearrangement joins TRBV28 to TRBJ2-5; 7 nucleotides line up with TRBD2. The V gene end was trimmed by 3 bases and the J gene end by 9 bases; junction bases not matched to a gene: 10. Germline CDR1 is MDHEN and CDR2 is SYDVKM. The CDR3 runs to 14 residues.

This clonotype occurred many times. V usage is TRBV28 and J usage is TRBJ1-1; 7 nucleotides match TRBD1. Germline CDR1 is MDHEN and CDR2 is SYDVKM. V lost 4 bases to trimming and J lost 5 bases; unmatched junction nucleotides: 13. The CDR3 extends over 16 amino acids. The CDR3 protein is CASSSTGASGRTEAFF. CDR3 in DNA: TGTGCCAGCAGTTCTACAGGGGCTAGTGGGAGGACTGAAGCTTTCTTT.

This clonotype came up a few times. This chain connects TRBV20-1 to TRBJ2-7, with 11 bases fitting TRBD2. V lost 1 base and J lost 6; bases outside the gene matches: 11. The germline gives CDR1 DFQATT, CDR2 SNEGSKA (reference sequence). The CDR3 is 16 residues long. CDR3 residues: CSARGGLAGGPAEQYF. CDR3 DNA sequence: TGCAGTGCTAGAGGGGGGTTAGCGGGAGGGCCAGCCGAGCAGTACTTC.

This clonotype appeared many times. V gene TRBV12-3 or TRBV12-4 combines with J gene TRBJ2-7, with D perhaps matching TRBD1 or TRBD2 (6 bases each). V lost 5 bases, J lost 7 bases, and 9 bases lay in between. The CDR3 totals 11 residues. The DNA of the CDR3 is TGTGCCAGCAGTACAGGGAGGGAGCAGTACTTC. This sequence encodes CASSTGREQYF.